Shown below are 8 T cell receptor beta chains from a single sample sequenced in a study of cytotoxic CD8 clonotypes in ibrutinib-treated CLL. Method: immunoSEQ multiplex PCR; TCRdb's copy keeps in-frame clones and lacks some. The table has approximately 210,000 clones, over 60% seen once; the top ten hold 10% to 15%. Material: PBMCs, obtained after 24 months of ibrutinib treatment. These receptors were taken from a human donor with chronic lymphocytic leukemia.

CDR3 amino acids: CASSLRGVYEQYF. As DNA, the CDR3 is TGTGCCAGCAGTTTGAGGGGTGTCTACGAGCAGTACTTC. This chain joins TRBV28 and TRBJ2-7, with D perhaps given as TRBD1 or TRBD2 (5 bases each). Germline V gene sequence: CDR1 MDHEN, CDR2 SYDVKM. The CDR3 is 13 amino acids. Trimming took off 3 bases at V and 3 bases at J, with 9 bases between the two ends.

V gene TRBV4-1 combines with J gene TRBJ2-1; 9 nucleotides line up with TRBD2. Looked up from germline, CDR1 is MGHRA and CDR2 is YSYEKL. V dropped 1 base and J dropped 4; count of bases not matched to a gene: 5. The CDR3 spans 16 residues. CDR3 coding DNA: TGCGCCAGCAGCCAAGGTCCTAGCGGGGCATACAATGAGCAGTTCTTC. It encodes CASSQGPSGAYNEQFF.

This chain joins TRBV30 and TRBJ1-4; D is unclear. There are 12 residues in the CDR3. CDR1 GTSNPN and CDR2 SVGIG come from the germline V gene (reference sequence). Trimming took off 3 bases at V and 11 bases at J, with 13 bases between the two ends. In nucleotides, the CDR3 is TGTGCCTGGAGCTCGAATCCGGGTAAACTGTTTTTT. This codes for CAWSSNPGKLFF. Complete variable domain (other parts from reference TRBV30 and TRBJ1-4): SQTIHQWPATLVQPVGSPLSLECTVEGTSNPNLYWYRQAAGRGLQLLFYSVGIGQISSEVPQNLSASRPQDRQFILSSKKLLLSDSGFYLCAWSSNPGKLFFGSGTQLSVL.

The chain has TRBV23-1 and TRBJ2-7; 7 bases line up with TRBD2. TRBV23-1 is marked as an open reading frame, function uncertain. V lost 4 bases to trimming and J lost 4 bases; unmatched junction nucleotides: 7. This CDR3 has 14 amino acids. CDR3 nucleotides: TGCGCCAGCAGTCCAAGCCCCGGGGGGTACGAGCAGTACTTC. Its translation: CASSPSPGGYEQYF.

This clone showed up just once. The V call is TRBV5-6, the J call TRBJ1-2, with a possible D match to TRBD1 (6 bases). The germline V and J ends were trimmed by 0 bases and 0 bases, with 15 bases remaining between them. The CDR3 extends over 17 amino acids. The germline V gene has CDR1 SGHDT and CDR2 YYEEEE. For the CDR3, the DNA is TGTGCCAGCAGCTTGGAGTCGGGGACACGAACTAACTATGGCTACACCTTC. It yields the protein CASSLESGTRTNYGYTF.

This chain links TRBV5-1 with TRBJ2-1, with D hard to call. The length of the CDR3 is 11 residues. Deletions cut 4 bases from V and 5 bases from J, with 4 bases between. Germline V gene sequence: CDR1 SGHRS, CDR2 YFSETQ. CDR3 bases: TGCGCCAGCAGCACCGACAATGAGCAGTTCTTC. This codes for CASSTDNEQFF.

The chain carries TRBV25-1 and TRBJ2-7; weak D call: TRBD2 (6 bases). The ends were cut back, 1 base at V and 5 bases at J, with 12 bases in the middle. CDR3 size: 14 residues. The germline V gene encodes CDR1 MGHDK and CDR2 SYGVNS. CDR3 amino acids: CASSELWEVNEQYF. The CDR3 DNA is TGTGCCAGCAGTGAATTATGGGAGGTCAACGAGCAGTACTTC.

The chain joins TRBV6-6 to TRBJ2-2, with D possibly being TRBD1 (6 bases). The V and J ends lost 7 bases and 5 bases respectively, with 8 bases between them. This CDR3 is 12 amino acids long. The germline gives CDR1 MNHNY, CDR2 SVGAGI (reference sequence). The CDR3 region has the DNA TGTGCCAGCACGCAGGGGACCGGGGAGCTGTTTTTT. Translated: CASTQGTGELFF.